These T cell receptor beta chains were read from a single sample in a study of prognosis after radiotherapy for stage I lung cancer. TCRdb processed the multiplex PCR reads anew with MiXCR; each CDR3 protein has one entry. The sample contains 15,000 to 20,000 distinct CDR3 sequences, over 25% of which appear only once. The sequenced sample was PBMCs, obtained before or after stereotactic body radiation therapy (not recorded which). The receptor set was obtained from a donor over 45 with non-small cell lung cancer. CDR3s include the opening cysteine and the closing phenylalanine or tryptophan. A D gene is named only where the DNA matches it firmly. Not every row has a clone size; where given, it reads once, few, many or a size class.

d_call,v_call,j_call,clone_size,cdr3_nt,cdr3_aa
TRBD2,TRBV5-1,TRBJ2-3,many,TGCGCCAGCAGCAATAGCGGGAGCCCCACAGATACGCAGTATTTT,CASSNSGSPTDTQYF
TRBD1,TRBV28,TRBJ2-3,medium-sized,TGTGCCAGCAGTGGCGGGACAGGGCAGGAAGATACGCAGTATTTT,CASSGGTGQEDTQYF
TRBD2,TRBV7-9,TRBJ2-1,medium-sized,TGTGCCAGCAGCCCCGGGAGGAGCTCCTACAATGAGCAGTTCTTC,CASSPGRSSYNEQFF
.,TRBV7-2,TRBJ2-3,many,TGTGCCAGCAGCTTAAAGAAAACGACAGCATGGACAGATACGCAGTATTTT,CASSLKKTTAWTDTQYF
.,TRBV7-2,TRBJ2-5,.,TGTGCCAGCAGCTTGAGACTTGACCCCGCTCAAGAGACCCAGTACTTC,CASSLRLDPAQETQYF
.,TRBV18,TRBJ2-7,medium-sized,TGTGCCAGCTCTCCAGGGACGGGCTACGAGCAGTACTTC,CASSPGTGYEQYF
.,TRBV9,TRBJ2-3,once,TGTGCCAGCAGCTGCGGGAACTTAGATACGCAGTATTTT,CASSCGNLDTQYF
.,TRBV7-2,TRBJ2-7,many,TGTGCCAGCAGCGTCAGAGTCTCCTACGAGCAGTACTTC,CASSVRVSYEQYF
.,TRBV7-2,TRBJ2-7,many,TGTGCCAGCAGCTTAATAGGAGGGGGACGACCCTACGAGCAGTACTTC,CASSLIGGGRPYEQYF
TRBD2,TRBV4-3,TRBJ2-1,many,TGCGCCAGCAGCCAACTAGCGGGAGGGGGTTTCGGTAGTAGTGAGCAGTTCTTC,CASSQLAGGGFGSSEQFF
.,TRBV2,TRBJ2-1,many,TGTGCCAGCAGTGAAGTGCAGTACAATGAGCAGTTCTTC,CASSEVQYNEQFF
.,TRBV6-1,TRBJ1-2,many,TGTGCCAGCAGTCAGGGACTTCACTATGGCTACACCTTC,CASSQGLHYGYTF
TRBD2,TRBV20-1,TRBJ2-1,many,TGCAGTGCTATTGGGACTAGCGGGAGGGCCAATGAGCAGTTCTTC,CSAIGTSGRANEQFF
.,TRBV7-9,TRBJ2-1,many,TGTGCCAGCAGCTTAGACCCGAACGGAGATGAGCAGTTCTTC,CASSLDPNGDEQFF
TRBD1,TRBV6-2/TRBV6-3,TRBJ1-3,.,TGTGCCATCCCGGACAGGGACTCTGGAAACACCATATATTTT,CAIPDRDSGNTIYF
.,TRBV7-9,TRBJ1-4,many,TGTGCCAGCAGCTTCGGGACGGGATCAACTAATGAAAAACTGTTTTTT,CASSFGTGSTNEKLFF
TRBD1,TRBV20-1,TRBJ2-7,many,TGCAGTGCTAGAGATGGGGGCAGGGGGCGCCCCGAGCAGTACTTC,CSARDGGRGRPEQYF
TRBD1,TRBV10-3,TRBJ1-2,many,TGTGCCATCAGTGAGTCCGGACAGGATCTCTATGGCTACACCTTC,CAISESGQDLYGYTF
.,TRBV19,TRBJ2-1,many,TGTGCCAGTGGTAAGCAAAACAATGAGCAGTTCTTC,CASGKQNNEQFF
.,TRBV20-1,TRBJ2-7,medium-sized,TGCAGTGCTAGGGCAGGGGTGTATGCCGAGCAGTACTTC,CSARAGVYAEQYF
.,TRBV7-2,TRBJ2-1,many,TGTGCCAGCAGCCAAAGACAAAGCTTGTTACAGTCTCATGAGCAGTTCTTC,CASSQRQSLLQSHEQFF
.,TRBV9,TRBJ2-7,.,.,CASSFYICSASGLLAGSYEQYF
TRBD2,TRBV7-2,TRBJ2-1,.,TGTGCCAGCAGCTTATCTAGCGGGAGTGAGCAGTTCTTC,CASSLSSGSEQFF
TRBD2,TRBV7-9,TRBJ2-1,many,TGTGCCAGCAGCTTAGAAGCGGGAGTCTACAATGAGCAGTTCTTC,CASSLEAGVYNEQFF
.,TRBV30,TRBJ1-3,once,TGTGCCTGTAGTGTAACGACTGTCTCTGGAAACACCATATATTTT,CACSVTTVSGNTIYF
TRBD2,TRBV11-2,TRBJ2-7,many,TGTGCCAGCAGCCCGGGGGGGCGCGAGCAGTACTTC,CASSPGGREQYF
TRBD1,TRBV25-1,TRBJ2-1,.,TGTGCCAGTAGCCCCCGGACAGGGTTACTTGGGCAGTTCTTC,CASSPRTGLLGQFF
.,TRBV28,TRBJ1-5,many,TGTGCCAGCAGACCCACCACCGGTCAGCCCCAGCATTTT,CASRPTTGQPQHF
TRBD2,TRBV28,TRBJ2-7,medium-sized,TGTGCCAGCGTAGATAGCGGGGGCTCCTACGAGCAGTACTTC,CASVDSGGSYEQYF
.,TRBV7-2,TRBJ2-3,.,TGTGCCAGAAGCTTACTCAAAGATACGCAGTATTTT,CARSLLKDTQYF
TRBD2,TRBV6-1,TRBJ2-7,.,TGTGCCAGCAGCTCAACGGGGGGAATTTCCTACGAGCAGTACTTC,CASSSTGGISYEQYF
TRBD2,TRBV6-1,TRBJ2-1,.,TGTGCCAGCATCCCTGGACTAGCGGGTGATCCGAACAATGAGCAGTTCTTC,CASIPGLAGDPNNEQFF
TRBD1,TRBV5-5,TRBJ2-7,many,TGTGCCAGCAGCCGGGACAGAGAAAAGGTCTACGAGCAGTACTTC,CASSRDREKVYEQYF
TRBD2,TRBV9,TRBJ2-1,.,TGTGCCAGCAGCTTAAGGACTAGCGTCAATGAGCAGTTCTTC,CASSLRTSVNEQFF
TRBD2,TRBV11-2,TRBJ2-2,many,TGTGCCAGCAGCGGACTAGCGGGACCGAACACCGGGGAGCTGTTTTTT,CASSGLAGPNTGELFF
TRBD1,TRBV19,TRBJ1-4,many,TGTGCCAGTACCCCCCCCGGGACAGCAAATGAAAAACTGTTTTTT,CASTPPGTANEKLFF
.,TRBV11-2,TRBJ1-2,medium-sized,TGTGCCAGCAGCTTAACGGGACCCAACTATGGCTACACCTTC,CASSLTGPNYGYTF
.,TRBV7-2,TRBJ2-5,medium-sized,TGTGCCAGCAGCTTAGAGGGCTGGACAGCCCAAGAGACCCAGTACTTC,CASSLEGWTAQETQYF
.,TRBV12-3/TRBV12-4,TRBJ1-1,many,TGTGCCAGCAGTTTAGACCCCCTCCCTGAAGCTTTCTTT,CASSLDPLPEAFF
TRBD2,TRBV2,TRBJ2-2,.,TGTGCCAGCAGAGAAAGACTAGCGGGAGCCAACGGGGCCGGGGAGCTGTTTTTT,CASRERLAGANGAGELFF
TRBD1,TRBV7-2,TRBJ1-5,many,TGTGCCAGCAGCTTAGGACAGGGAAGCAATCAGCCCCAGCATTTT,CASSLGQGSNQPQHF
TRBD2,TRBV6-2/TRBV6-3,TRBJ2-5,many,TGTGCCAGCGAGATTAGCGGGAGGGCCAAGACCCAGTACTTC,CASEISGRAKTQYF
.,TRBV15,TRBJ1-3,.,TGTGCCAACAGCAGAAGGGGACCTTCTGGGAACACCATATATTTT,CANSRRGPSGNTIYF
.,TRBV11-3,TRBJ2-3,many,TGTGCCAGCAGCACATTGGGCACAGATACGCAGTATTTT,CASSTLGTDTQYF
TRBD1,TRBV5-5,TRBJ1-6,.,TGTGCCAGCAGCTTGGCGACAGGGTCTTCACCCCTCCACTTT,CASSLATGSSPLHF
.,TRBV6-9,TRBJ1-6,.,TGTGCCAGCAGTTACCGGGCAGCCAGATCCTATAATTCACCACTCCACTTT,CASSYRAARSYNSPLHF
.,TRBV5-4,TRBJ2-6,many,TGTGCCAGCAGCTTGGAACAGGTGAAGTCTGGGGCCAACGTCCTGACTTTC,CASSLEQVKSGANVLTF
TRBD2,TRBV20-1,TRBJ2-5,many,TGCAGTTCCCCGACTAGCCGTCAGGAGACCCAGTACTTC,CSSPTSRQETQYF
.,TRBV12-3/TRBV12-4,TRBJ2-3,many,TGTGCCAGCAGACCCGCCTCCGATACGCAGTATTTT,CASRPASDTQYF
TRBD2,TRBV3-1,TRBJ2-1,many,TGTGCCAGCAGCCATCCCGGACTAGCGGGAGGGCTCAACAATGAGCAGTTCTTC,CASSHPGLAGGLNNEQFF
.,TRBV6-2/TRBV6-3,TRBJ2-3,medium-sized,TGTGCCGTTCAACCGGGACTGGGAGGAGATACGCAGTATTTT,CAVQPGLGGDTQYF
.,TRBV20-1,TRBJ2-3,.,TGCAGTGCCCGACTCGGGGGTGTTATTGGAAGCACAGATACGCAGTATTTT,CSARLGGVIGSTDTQYF
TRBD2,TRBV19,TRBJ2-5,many,TGTGCCAGTAGTATAGAGCGGGAGGGCCGAGAGACCCAGTACTTC,CASSIEREGRETQYF
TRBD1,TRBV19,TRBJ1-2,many,TGTGCCAGTAGTCCGGGACAGGGGGCGGCCTATGGCTACACCTTC,CASSPGQGAAYGYTF
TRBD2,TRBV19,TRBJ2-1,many,TGTGCCAGTAGTATGACTAGCGGGTCATACAATGAGCAGTTCTTC,CASSMTSGSYNEQFF
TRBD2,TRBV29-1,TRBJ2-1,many,TGCAGCGTTGGGCTAGCGGGAGTCAATGAGCAGTTCTTC,CSVGLAGVNEQFF